These 11 T cell receptor beta chains originate from one sample sequenced in a study of blood T cell repertoires in COVID-19. The repertoire was sequenced with immunoSEQ multiplex PCR; TCRdb's copy has only in-frame clones and lacks some. The data show under 85,000 clones, over 75% seen once. Sequencing input: peripheral blood. The source is a man in his 70s with active or convalescent COVID-19.

V gene TRBV6-5 combines with J gene TRBJ2-3; D is possibly TRBD1 (6 bases). The CDR3 covers 15 residues. Germline assignment: CDR1 MNHEY and CDR2 SVGAGI. The ends were cut back, 5 bases at V and 2 bases at J, with 14 bases in the middle. In DNA, the CDR3 is TGTGCCAGCAGTCGGGACACCCAGTTCACAGATACGCAGTATTTT. Amino acids: CASSRDTQFTDTQYF.

A few counts support this clone. The chain recombines TRBV28 with TRBJ2-7; 8 bases align to TRBD1. V lost 6 bases, J lost 3 bases, and 4 bases stayed unmatched. The CDR3 length is 13 residues. CDR1 MDHEN and CDR2 SYDVKM come from the germline V gene. The CDR3 loop is CASSPGQGYEQYF. For the CDR3, the DNA is TGTGCCAGCAGCCCTGGACAGGGCTACGAGCAGTACTTC.

This chain uses TRBV6-2 or TRBV6-3 with TRBJ2-1; 12 nucleotides line up with TRBD2. J was trimmed by 7 bases and V by 2 bases; bases with no gene match: 9. The germline V gene encodes CDR1 MNHEY and CDR2 SVGEGT. The CDR3 has 17 amino acids. Here the CDR3 DNA reads TGTGCCAGCAGTTACCCTGGACTAGCGGGGTGGAGGAATGAGCAGTTCTTC. Its protein is CASSYPGLAGWRNEQFF.

The chain recombines TRBV7-2 with TRBJ1-1; maybe TRBD1 (5 bases). CDR1 and CDR2 (germline): SGHTA, FQGNSA. CDR3 length equals 15 residues. With 1 base removed from V and 4 bases from J, the gap between germline ends came to 13 bases. The CDR3 DNA reads TGTGCCAGCAGCTTAGATGGAGGGGCAAGCACTGAAGCTTTCTTT. This translates into CASSLDGGASTEAFF.

This chain joins TRBV7-9 and TRBJ2-7, with a tentative D call TRBD2 (6 bases). Germline CDR1 SEHNR, CDR2 FQNEAQ (reference sequence). The CDR3 loop spans 15 amino acids. V lost 5 bases, J lost 0 bases, and 14 bases lay in between. CDR3 bases: TGTGCCAGCAGCCCCCTTGGGGGGAGCTCCTACGAGCAGTACTTC. As protein: CASSPLGGSSYEQYF. Full variable domain (missing parts from reference TRBV7-9 and TRBJ2-7): DTGVSQNPRHKITKRGQNVTFRCDPISEHNRLYWYRQTLGQGPEFLTYFQNEAQLEKSRLLSDRFSAERPKGSFSTLEIQRTEQGDSAMYLCASSPLGGSSYEQYFGPGTRLTVT.

This clone appeared a few times. The chain links TRBV7-2 to TRBJ1-5; 7 positions agree with TRBD1. The CDR3 sequence is 16 residues long. Germline V gives CDR1 SGHTA, CDR2 FQGNSA. V dropped 5 bases and J dropped 6; count of bases not matched to a gene: 13. CDR3 region: CASSRRDQGGSQPQHF. The CDR3 coding sequence is TGTGCCAGCAGCCGCCGGGACCAGGGGGGAAGTCAGCCCCAGCATTTT.

V gene TRBV4-3 combines with J gene TRBJ1-2; maybe TRBD1 (6 bases). V dropped 1 base and J dropped 0 bases, with 15 bases sitting between them. Germline CDR1 LGHNA, CDR2 YSLEER. The CDR3 has 17 amino acids. CDR3 in DNA: TGCGCCAGCAGCCAAGGTTACAGGGTCTCGGCTAACTATGGCTACACCTTC. Its translation is CASSQGYRVSANYGYTF.

The rearrangement uses TRBV5-4 and TRBJ1-1; D might be TRBD1 (6 bases). This CDR3 contains 14 residues. From germline, CDR1 is SGHNT and CDR2 YYREEE (reference sequence). Trimming shortened V by 2 bases and J by 4 bases, and 12 bases separated the two germline ends. The CDR3 sequence: CASSLRGTGTEAFF. The DNA of the CDR3 is TGTGCCAGCAGCTTAAGGGGGACGGGCACTGAAGCTTTCTTT.

This chain links TRBV6-5 with TRBJ2-1; D remains unclear. The CDR3 runs 12 residues. Trimming took 6 bases from V and 8 from J, leaving 11 bases between them. In germline, CDR1 is MNHEY, CDR2 SVGAGI. This chain's CDR3 is CASSLTLDEQFF. CDR3 in DNA: TGTGCCAGCAGCCTAACTTTGGATGAGCAGTTCTTC.

V usage is TRBV7-2 and J usage is TRBJ1-1; TRBD1 might be the D (6 bases). The CDR3 sequence is 13 residues long. V gave up 7 bases and J gave up 3 bases, with 12 bases separating them. Germline values: CDR1 SGHTA, CDR2 FQGNSA. CDR3 amino acids: CASTLRQDTEAFF. Written as DNA, the CDR3 is TGTGCCAGCACCCTACGACAGGACACTGAAGCTTTCTTT.

V gene TRBV24-1 combines with J gene TRBJ2-3; no reliable D call. Germline V gives CDR1 KGHDR, CDR2 SFDVKD. The CDR3 contains 14 residues. Trimming stripped 5 bases from V and 2 bases from J, with 10 bases between. CDR3 sequence: CATSAFTNTDTQYF. For the CDR3, the DNA is TGTGCCACCAGTGCCTTTACAAACACAGATACGCAGTATTTT.